This TCR beta chain was recorded in a study of response to subunit inactivated influenza vaccine (dated by TCRdb to 2017 to 2018). Regarding the study in general: Deep quantitative profiling of the T cell receptor repertoire was used in the study to follow responses to a trivalent subunit inactivated influenza vaccine. Overall study results and their limits: According to the authors, only a limited number of new T cells may be recruited by each seasonal influenza vaccination.

Including the terminal cysteine and phenylalanine, the CDR3 comprises 12 residues. CDR3 DNA only is kept here, 36 bases in frame from base 1. V loses 11 bases, J loses 9 bases, and the germline ends lie 19 bases apart. Note on this clonotype: The target of this receptor is not known. Base-call qualities are not available, and no considerably larger clone is one nucleotide away.

Libraries were constructed by RT-PCR. Sequencing took place on an Illumina HiSeq 2500. The raw public data were reprocessed by TCRdb itself: fastp quality trimming at Q25, MiXCR clonotype calling, in-frame beta chains only. Every CDR3 protein is listed once, alongside the most common genes and DNA of its rows. The sample profile shows about 650,000 distinct CDR3 sequences; 15% to 18% of them were found once. The ten largest clones represent 11% of the sample. This clonotype originated in a man between 45 and 60 years old who received an inactivated influenza vaccine. Donor details come from another sample of the same person, matched by shared clones. The rearranged segments are TRBV12-3 or TRBV12-4 and TRBJ2-5; the D segment cannot be called with confidence. The specimen comprised PBMCs from blood, sampled 12 days after vaccination. The nucleotide sequence is TGTGCCTCCTCTGCAATCCGGGTGCCCCAGTACTTC. This codes for CASSAIRVPQYF.